This record concerns one TCR beta chain sequence. Its specificity is not known. Repertoires were generated with immunoSEQ multiplex PCR, while TCRdb's copy carries only in-frame clones and drops some. The table shows more than 550,000 clones, with 90% occurring only once. The donors were adults (healthy and HIV-negative) with no recent acute infections or vaccinations. These data belong to a study of shared clonotypes between healthy human individuals. The junction had 12 bases not matched to a gene; V was cut back by 3 bases and J by 3 bases. This CDR3 has 17 amino acids. Per germline, CDR1 WNHNN and CDR2 SYGVQD (reference sequence). Study-wide findings and caveats: A handful of donors showed sharing of about 4.6% of naive CD4 clonotypes.

The V and J genes are TRBV10-1 and TRBJ2-7; TRBD1 agrees at 9 bases. The clonotype was recovered from a man aged 18-30 years in good health. Some clones in this sample may be carry-over from other donors' samples. The sequenced sample was memory CD8+ T cells from PBMCs. Subset: CD45RO+ cells pooled with CCR7-negative TemRA cells. Here the CDR3 reads CASSEFLPGQGFYEQYF. The CDR3 DNA reads as TGCGCCAGCAGTGAATTCCTACCGGGACAGGGCTTCTACGAGCAGTACTTC.